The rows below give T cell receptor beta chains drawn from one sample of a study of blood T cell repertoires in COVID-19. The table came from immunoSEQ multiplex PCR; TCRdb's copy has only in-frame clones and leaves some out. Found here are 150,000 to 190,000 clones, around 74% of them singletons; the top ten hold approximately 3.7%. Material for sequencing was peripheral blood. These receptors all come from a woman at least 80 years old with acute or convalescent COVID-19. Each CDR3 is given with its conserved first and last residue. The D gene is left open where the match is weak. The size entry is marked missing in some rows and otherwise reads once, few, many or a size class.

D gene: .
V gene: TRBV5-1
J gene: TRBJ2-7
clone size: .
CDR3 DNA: TGCGCCAGCAGCTTGGCTACGGACAGTCTTAACGAGCAGTACTTC
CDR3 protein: CASSLATDSLNEQYF

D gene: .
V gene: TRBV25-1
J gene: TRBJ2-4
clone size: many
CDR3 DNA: TGTGCCAGCAGTGATAGCCCAAACATTCAGTACTTC
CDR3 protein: CASSDSPNIQYF

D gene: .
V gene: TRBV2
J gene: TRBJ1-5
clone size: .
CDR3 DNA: TGTGCCAGCAGCGTTCAGGTTAGCAATCAGCCCCAGCATTTT
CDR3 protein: CASSVQVSNQPQHF

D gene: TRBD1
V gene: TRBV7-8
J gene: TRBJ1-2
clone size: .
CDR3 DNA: TGTGCCAGCAGCTTAGGGGAGGGGGACAGGATACACTATGGCTACACCTTC
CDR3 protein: CASSLGEGDRIHYGYTF

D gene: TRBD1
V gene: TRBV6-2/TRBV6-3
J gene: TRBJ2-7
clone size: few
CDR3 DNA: TGTGCCAGCAGTCGGACAGGGGGCGGTCGGAGCTCCTACGAGCAGTACTTC
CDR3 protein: CASSRTGGGRSSYEQYF

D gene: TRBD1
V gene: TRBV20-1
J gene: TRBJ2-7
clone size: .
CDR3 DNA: TGCAGTGCTAGTGAGATGTTGGACAGGGGGCGCGGGGAGCAGTACTTC
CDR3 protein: CSASEMLDRGRGEQYF

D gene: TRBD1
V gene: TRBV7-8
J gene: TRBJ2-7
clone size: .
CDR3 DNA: TGTGCCAGCAGCTCCGGGACAGGGGGCACGGGGTACTACGAGCAGTACTTC
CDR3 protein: CASSSGTGGTGYYEQYF

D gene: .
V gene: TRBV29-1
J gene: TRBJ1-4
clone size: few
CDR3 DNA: TGCAGCGTTGGGAGGCCGGGTGAAAAACTGTTTTTT
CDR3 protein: CSVGRPGEKLFF

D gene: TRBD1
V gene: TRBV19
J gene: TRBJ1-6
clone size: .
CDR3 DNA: TGTGCCAGTAGTACGAGACAGGGGGCCTATAATTCACCCCTCCACTTT
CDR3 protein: CASSTRQGAYNSPLHF

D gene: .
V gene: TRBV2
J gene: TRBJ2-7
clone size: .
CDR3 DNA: TGTGCCAGCGGGGCTGACAGGGAGCAGTACTTC
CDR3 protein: CASGADREQYF

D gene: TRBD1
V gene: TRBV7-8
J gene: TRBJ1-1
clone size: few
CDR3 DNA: TGTGCCGGGTCAGGGGGCCTGAACACTGAAGCTTTCTTT
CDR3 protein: CAGSGGLNTEAFF

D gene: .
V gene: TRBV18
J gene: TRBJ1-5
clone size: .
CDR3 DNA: TGTGCCAGCTCACTAGGGGATAATCAGCCCCAGCATTTT
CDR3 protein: CASSLGDNQPQHF

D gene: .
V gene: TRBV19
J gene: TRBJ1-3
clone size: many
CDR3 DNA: TGTGCCAGTAATAACGACAGATTCTCTGGAAACACCATATATTTT
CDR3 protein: CASNNDRFSGNTIYF

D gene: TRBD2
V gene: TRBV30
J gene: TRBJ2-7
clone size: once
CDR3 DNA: TGTGCCTGGAGTGTAGGCCCTAGCGGGAGTGCCTACGAGCAGTACTTC
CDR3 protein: CAWSVGPSGSAYEQYF

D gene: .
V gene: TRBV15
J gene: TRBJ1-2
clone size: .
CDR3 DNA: TGTGCCACCAGCGGGCTAATGAGGGGGAACTATGGCTACACCTTC
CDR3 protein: CATSGLMRGNYGYTF

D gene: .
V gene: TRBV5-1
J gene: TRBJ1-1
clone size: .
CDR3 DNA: TGCGCCAGCAGCTTGGCCATGGGGACAATTGGTTTCTTT
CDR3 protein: CASSLAMGTIGFF

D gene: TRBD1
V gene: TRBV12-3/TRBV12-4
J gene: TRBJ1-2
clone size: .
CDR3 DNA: TGTGCCAGCAGTCTCACAGGGGAATCTGGCTACACCTTC
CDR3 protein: CASSLTGESGYTF

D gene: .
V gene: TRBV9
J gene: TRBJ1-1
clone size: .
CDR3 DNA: TGTGCCAGCAGCGTAGGTTCCCGGACAGAAGCTTTCTTT
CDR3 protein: CASSVGSRTEAFF

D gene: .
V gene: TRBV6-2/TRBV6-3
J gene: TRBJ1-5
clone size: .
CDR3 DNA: TGTGCCAGCAGTTATGGGGGGACCCCACGGCAGCCCCAGCATTTT
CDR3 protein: CASSYGGTPRQPQHF

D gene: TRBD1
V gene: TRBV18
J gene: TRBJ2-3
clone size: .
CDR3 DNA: TGTGCCAGCTCCCCATGGGCACCGGGACAGGGGTCAGATACGCAGTATTTT
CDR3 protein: CASSPWAPGQGSDTQYF

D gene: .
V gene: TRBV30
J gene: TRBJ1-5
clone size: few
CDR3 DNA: TGTGCCTGGAGTGGACAGTATAGCAATCAGCCCCAGCATTTT
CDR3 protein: CAWSGQYSNQPQHF

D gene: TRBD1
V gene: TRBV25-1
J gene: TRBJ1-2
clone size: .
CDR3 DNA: TGTGCCACAGCCGGGACAGGGGCTGGCGGCTACACCTTC
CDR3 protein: CATAGTGAGGYTF

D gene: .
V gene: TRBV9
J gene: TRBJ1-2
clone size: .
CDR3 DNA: TGTGCCAGCAGCCCCCCTCTACGGGGCTACACCTTC
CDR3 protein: CASSPPLRGYTF

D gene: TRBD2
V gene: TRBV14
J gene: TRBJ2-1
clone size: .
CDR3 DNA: TGTGCCAGCAGCCTGATAGGCGGGAGCTCCTACAATGAGCAGTTCTTC
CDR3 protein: CASSLIGGSSYNEQFF

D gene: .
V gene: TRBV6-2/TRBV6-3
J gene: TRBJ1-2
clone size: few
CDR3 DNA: TGTGCCAGCAGTTTGGCTGGTGGCTACACCTTC
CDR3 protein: CASSLAGGYTF

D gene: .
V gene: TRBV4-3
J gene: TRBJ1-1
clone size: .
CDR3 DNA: TGCGCCAGCAGCCAAGATCTTTTCTTAGGAGTCAACACTGAAGCTTTCTTT
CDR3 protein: CASSQDLFLGVNTEAFF

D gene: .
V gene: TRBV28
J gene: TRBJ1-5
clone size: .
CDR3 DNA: TGTGCCAGCAGCCGAGCGGGGGGGAATCAGCCCCAGCATTTT
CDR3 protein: CASSRAGGNQPQHF

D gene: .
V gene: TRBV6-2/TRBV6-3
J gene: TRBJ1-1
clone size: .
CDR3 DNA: TGTGCCAGCAGTTACGCAGGGGCAGCTTTCTTT
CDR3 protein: CASSYAGAAFF

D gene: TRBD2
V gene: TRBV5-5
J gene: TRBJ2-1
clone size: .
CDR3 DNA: TGTGCCAGCAGCTTGGTTGGGACTACCTCCTACAATGAGCAGTTCTTC
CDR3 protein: CASSLVGTTSYNEQFF

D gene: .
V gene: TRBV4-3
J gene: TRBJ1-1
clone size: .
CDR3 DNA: TGCGCCAGCAGCCAAGAGAGCGACACTGAAGCTTTCTTT
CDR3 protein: CASSQESDTEAFF

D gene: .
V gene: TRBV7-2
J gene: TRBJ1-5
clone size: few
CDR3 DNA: TGTGCCAGCAGCCTCGACACCGGGGTGGGTCAGCCCCAGCATTTT
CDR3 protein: CASSLDTGVGQPQHF

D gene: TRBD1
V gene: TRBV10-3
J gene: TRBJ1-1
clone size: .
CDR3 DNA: TGTGCCATCAGTGAGGGCCAGGGGGACACTGAAGCTTTCTTT
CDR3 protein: CAISEGQGDTEAFF

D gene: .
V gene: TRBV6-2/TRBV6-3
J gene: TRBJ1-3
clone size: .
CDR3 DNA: TGTGCCAGCAGTTACTCGGACAGAGCCCCTTCCTCTGGAAACACCATATATTTT
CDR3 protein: CASSYSDRAPSSGNTIYF

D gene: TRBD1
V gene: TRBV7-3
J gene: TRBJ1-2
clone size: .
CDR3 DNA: TGTGCCAGCAGCTCTGACAGGGAGCCTTATGGCTACACCTTC
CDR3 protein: CASSSDREPYGYTF

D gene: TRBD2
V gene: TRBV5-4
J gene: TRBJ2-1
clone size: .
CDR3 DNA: TGTGCCAGTGCTAGCGGGAGGGTGAATGAGCAGTTCTTC
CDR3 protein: CASASGRVNEQFF

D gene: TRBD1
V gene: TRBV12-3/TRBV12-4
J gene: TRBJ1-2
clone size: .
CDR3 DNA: TGTGCCAGCAGTCTCACAGGGGATGGCTACACCTTC
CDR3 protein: CASSLTGDGYTF

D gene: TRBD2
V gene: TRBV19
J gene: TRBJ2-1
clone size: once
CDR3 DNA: TGTGCCAGTAGTATAGATCTGCGGGACTACGGCTACAATGAGCAGTTCTTC
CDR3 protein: CASSIDLRDYGYNEQFF

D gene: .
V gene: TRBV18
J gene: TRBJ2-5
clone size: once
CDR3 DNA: TGTGCCAGCTCACCAAACAGGCTGCCTCAAGAGACCCAGTACTTC
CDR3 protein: CASSPNRLPQETQYF

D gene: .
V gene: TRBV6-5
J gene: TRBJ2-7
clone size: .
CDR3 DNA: TGTGCCAGCAGAACAGGACAGGGAGGGTCCTACGAGCAGTACTTC
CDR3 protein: CASRTGQGGSYEQYF

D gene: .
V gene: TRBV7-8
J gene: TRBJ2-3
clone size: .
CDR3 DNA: TGTGCCAGCAGTACTCTTACAGATACGCAGTATTTT
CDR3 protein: CASSTLTDTQYF

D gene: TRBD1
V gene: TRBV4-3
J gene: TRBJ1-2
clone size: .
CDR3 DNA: TGCGCCAGCAGCCAAGTTCTCGGGACAGGGGACTCTGGCTACACCTTC
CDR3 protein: CASSQVLGTGDSGYTF